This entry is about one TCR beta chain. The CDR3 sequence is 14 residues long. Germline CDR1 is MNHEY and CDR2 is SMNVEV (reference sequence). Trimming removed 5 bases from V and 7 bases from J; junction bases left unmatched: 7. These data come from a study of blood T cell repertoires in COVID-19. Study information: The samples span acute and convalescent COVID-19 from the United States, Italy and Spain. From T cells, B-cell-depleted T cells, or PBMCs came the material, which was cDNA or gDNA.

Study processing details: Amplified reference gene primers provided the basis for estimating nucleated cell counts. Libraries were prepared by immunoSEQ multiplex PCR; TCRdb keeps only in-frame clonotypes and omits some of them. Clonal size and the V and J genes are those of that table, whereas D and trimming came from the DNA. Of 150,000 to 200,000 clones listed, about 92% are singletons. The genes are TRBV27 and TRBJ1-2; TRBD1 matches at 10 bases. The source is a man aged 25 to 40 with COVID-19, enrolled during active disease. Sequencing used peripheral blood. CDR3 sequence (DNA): TGTGCCAGCAGTAGAGACAGGGGGCGAGTTGGCTACACCTTC. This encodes CASSRDRGRVGYTF.